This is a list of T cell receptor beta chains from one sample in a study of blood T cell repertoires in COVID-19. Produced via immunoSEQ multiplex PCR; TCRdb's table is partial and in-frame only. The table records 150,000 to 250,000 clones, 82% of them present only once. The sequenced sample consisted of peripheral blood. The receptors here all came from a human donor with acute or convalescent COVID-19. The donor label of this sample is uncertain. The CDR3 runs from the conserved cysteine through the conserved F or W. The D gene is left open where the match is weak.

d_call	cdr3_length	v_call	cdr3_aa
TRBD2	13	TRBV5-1	CASSVRGDNEQFF
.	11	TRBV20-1	CSARGVHEAFF
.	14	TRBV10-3	CAITSGPKYNEQFF
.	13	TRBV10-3	CAISGGRGHEQYF
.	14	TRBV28	CASSYGGGTDTQYF
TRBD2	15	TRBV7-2	CASSLAGGPYNEQFF
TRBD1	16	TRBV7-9	CASSFQGATSNYGYTF
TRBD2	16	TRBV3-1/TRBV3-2	CASSGGTSGSGETQYF
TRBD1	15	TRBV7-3	CASSWTGADNSPLHF
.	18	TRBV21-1	CASSIQTILAGGHNEQFF
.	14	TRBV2	CASRVTGNSYEQYF
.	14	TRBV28	CASSSSSGQNEQFF
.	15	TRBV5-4	CASSPPAEFSMRYTF
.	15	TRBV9	CASSPTGHGNYEQYF
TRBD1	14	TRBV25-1	CASSATGGIEKLFF
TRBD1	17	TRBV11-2	CASSLLAGGAPYTEAFF
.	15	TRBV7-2	CASSLALIGSYEQYF
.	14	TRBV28	CASSHLQGSYEQYF
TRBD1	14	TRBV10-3	CAISATGRNEKLFF
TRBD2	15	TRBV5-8	CASSFTGTIPNEQFF
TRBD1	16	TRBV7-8	CASSPDRAASTDTQYF
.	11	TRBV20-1	CSASSRGEQYF
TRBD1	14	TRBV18	CASSPGQGNTEAFF
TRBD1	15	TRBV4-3	CASSPLLGQGVTIYF
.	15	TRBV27	CASRTRGTGPTEAFF
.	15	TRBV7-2	CASSPQAGPAETQYF
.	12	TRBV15	CATSGSGREQFF
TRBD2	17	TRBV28	CASSLTLAGVGTDTQYF
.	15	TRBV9	CASSVRDFGEGEAFF
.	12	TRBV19	CASTLTAGRAFF
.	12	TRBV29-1	CSIRTVNYGYTF
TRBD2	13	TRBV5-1	CASSSREGYEQYF
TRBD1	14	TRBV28	CASSRDSLNQPQHF
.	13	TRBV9	CASSVAEGGTQYF
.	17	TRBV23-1	CASSSLKTALSSYEQYF
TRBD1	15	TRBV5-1	CASSSGGASLYEQYF
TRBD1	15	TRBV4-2	CASSRQQGGNEKLFF
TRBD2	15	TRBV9	CASSVRSGRAETQYF
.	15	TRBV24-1	CATSDLGRGPETQYF
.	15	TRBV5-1	CASSLGGSLHTEAFF
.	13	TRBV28	CASSFPPDYGYTF
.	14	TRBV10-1	CASSGGGTGDTQYF
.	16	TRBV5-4	CASSLMGRGGTDTQYF
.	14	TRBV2	CASNQGQGRETQYF
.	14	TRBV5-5	CASSLDLLTDTQYF
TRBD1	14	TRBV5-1	CASSIRQGSYEQYF
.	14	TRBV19	CASSIQGYTGELFF
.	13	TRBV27	CASSLSRNQPQHF